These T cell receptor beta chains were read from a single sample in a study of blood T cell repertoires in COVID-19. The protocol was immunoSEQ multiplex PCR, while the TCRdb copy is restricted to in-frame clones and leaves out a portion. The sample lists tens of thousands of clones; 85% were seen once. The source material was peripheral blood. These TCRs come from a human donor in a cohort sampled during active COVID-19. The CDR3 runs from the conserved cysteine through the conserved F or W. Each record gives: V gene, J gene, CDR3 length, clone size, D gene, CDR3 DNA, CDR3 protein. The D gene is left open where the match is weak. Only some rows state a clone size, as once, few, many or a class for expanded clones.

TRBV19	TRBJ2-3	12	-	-	TGTGCCAGTAGTATTCAGAAAGATACGCAGTATTTT	CASSIQKDTQYF
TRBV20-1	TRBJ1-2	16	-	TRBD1	TGCAGTGCTAGTACAGGGGGAATAATCTCTAACTATGGCTACACCTTC	CSASTGGIISNYGYTF
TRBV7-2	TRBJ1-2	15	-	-	TGTGCCAGCAGCTTAGTGGACAGCTCCCACTATGGCTACACCTTC	CASSLVDSSHYGYTF
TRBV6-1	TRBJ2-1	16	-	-	TGTGCCAGCAGTGGCCTAGGGGCACCTTCCTACAATGAGCAGTTCTTC	CASSGLGAPSYNEQFF
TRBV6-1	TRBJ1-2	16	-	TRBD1	TGTGCCAGCAGTGAACGACAGGGGGCTAACCCCTATGGCTACACCTTC	CASSERQGANPYGYTF
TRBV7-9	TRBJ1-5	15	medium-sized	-	TGTGCCAGCAGCTTCAGGGAAGGTAGCAATCAGCCCCAGCATTTT	CASSFREGSNQPQHF
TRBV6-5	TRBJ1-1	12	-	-	TGTGCCAGCAGTCGCGGGAACACTGAAGCTTTCTTT	CASSRGNTEAFF
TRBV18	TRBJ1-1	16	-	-	TGTGCCAGCTCACCATATTTAGGGGTAATGAACACTGAAGCTTTCTTT	CASSPYLGVMNTEAFF
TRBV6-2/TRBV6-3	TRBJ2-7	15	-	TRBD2	TGTGCCAGCACCCCCCCTAGCGGGGGGCAGGACGAGCAGTACTTC	CASTPPSGGQDEQYF
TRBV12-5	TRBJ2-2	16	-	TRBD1	TGTGCTAGTGAAAACGGGGGACAGGGGTACACCGGGGAGCTGTTTTTT	CASENGGQGYTGELFF
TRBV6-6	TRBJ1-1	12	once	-	TGTGCCAGCCGGGGGTATGACACTGAAGCTTTCTTT	CASRGYDTEAFF
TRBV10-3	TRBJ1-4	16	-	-	TGTGCCATCAGTGCCTTAGGGGTGGGGGCTGGTGAAAAACTGTTTTTT	CAISALGVGAGEKLFF
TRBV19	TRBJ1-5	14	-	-	TGTGCCAGTAGTATTGCCAATCGGAATCAGCCCCAGCATTTT	CASSIANRNQPQHF